This T cell receptor (beta chain) was retrieved from a study of cytomegalovirus exposure and HLA in healthy donors. The V gene's germline CDR1 is MGHRA and CDR2 YSYEKL. The CDR3 extends over 19 amino acids. V trimming: 8 bases; J trimming: 0 bases; junction bases outside the gene matches: 19. Primers for the PCR totalled 60 Vbeta and 13 Jbeta. Assay used: immunoSEQ multiplex PCR; TCRdb lists only in-frame clones, some missing. The table records about 190,000 clones, roughly 77% of them present only once. This chain links TRBV4-1 with TRBJ1-5; 7 bases match TRBD1. The receptor comes from a woman aged 25 to 39 in good health and CMV-seropositive. Sequenced: PBMCs. CDR3 nucleotide sequence: TGCGCCAGCTCACCTTTAAATCCGGGACAGAGCAATAGCAATCAGCCCCAGCATTTT. Translated, it gives CASSPLNPGQSNSNQPQHF.